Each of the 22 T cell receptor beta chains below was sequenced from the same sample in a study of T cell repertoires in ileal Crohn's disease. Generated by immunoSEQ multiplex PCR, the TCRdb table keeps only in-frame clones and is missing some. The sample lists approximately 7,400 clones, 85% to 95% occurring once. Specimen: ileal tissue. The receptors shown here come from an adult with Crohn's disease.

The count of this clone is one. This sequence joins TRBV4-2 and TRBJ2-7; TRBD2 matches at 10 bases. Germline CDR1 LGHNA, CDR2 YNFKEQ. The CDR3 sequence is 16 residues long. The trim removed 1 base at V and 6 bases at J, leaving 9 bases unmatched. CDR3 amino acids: CASSQALTSSGSEQYF. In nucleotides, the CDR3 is TGTGCCAGCAGCCAAGCTCTTACGTCTAGCGGGAGCGAGCAGTACTTC.

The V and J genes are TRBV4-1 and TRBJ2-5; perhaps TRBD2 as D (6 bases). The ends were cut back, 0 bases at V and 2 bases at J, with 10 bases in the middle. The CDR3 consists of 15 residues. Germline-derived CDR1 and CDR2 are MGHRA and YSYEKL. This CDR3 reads CASSQDRGSQETQYF. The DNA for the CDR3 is TGCGCCAGCAGCCAAGACCGGGGGTCGCAAGAGACCCAGTACTTC.

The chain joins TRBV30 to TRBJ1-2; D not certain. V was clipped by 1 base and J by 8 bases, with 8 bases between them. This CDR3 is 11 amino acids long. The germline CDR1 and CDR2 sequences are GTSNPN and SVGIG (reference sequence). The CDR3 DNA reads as TGTGCCTGGAGTGCGTCAGTCGGCTACACCTTC. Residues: CAWSASVGYTF.

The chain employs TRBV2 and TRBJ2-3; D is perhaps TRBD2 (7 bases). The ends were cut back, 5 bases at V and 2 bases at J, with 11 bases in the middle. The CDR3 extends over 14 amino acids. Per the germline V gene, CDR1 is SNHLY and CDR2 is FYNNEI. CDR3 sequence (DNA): TGTGCCAGCAGTCGGGGGGCCTTCACAGATACGCAGTATTTT. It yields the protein CASSRGAFTDTQYF.

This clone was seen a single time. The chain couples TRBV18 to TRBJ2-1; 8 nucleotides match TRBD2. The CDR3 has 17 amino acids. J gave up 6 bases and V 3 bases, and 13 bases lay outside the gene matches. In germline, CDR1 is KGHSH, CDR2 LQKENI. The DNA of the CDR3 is TGTGCCAGCTCACCCCCGGGAGGGTTTAGGGGCGGCAATGAGCAGTTCTTC. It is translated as CASSPPGGFRGGNEQFF.

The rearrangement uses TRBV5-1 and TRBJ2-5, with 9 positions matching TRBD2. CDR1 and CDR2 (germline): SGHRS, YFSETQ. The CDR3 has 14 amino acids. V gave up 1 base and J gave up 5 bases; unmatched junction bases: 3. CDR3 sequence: CASSLQREVETQYF. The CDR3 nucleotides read TGCGCCAGCAGCTTGCAGCGGGAGGTGGAGACCCAGTACTTC. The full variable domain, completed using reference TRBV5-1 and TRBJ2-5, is KAGVTQTPRYLIKTRGQQVTLSCSPISGHRSVSWYQQTPGQGLQFLFEYFSETQRNKGNFPGRFSGRQFSNSRSEMNVSTLELGDSALYLCASSLQREVETQYFGPGTRLLVL.

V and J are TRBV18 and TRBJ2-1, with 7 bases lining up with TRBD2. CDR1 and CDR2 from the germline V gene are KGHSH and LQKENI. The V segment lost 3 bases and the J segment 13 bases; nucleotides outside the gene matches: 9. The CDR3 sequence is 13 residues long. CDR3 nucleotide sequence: TGTGCCAGCTCACCGGACCCCCGCGGGAGTCAGTTCTTC. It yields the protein CASSPDPRGSQFF.

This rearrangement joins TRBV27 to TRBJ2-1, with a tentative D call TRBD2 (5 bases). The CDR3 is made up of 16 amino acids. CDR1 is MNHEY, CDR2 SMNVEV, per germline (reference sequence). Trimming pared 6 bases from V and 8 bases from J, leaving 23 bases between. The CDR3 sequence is CASSRRAGLVSDEQFF. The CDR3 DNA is TGTGCCAGCAGCCGCCGGGCGGGTTTAGTTAGCGATGAGCAGTTCTTC.

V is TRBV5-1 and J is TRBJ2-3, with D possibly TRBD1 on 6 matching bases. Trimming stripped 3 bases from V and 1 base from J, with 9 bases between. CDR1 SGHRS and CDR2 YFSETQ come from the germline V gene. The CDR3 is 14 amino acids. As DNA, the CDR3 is TGCGCCAGCAGCTCAAGGACAGGCACAGATACGCAGTATTTT. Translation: CASSSRTGTDTQYF.

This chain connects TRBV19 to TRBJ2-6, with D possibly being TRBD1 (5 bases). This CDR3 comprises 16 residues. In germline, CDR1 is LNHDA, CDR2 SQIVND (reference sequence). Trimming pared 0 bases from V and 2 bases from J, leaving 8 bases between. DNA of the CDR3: TGTGCCAGTAGTATAGATCAGGGAACTGGGGCCAACGTCCTGACTTTC. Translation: CASSIDQGTGANVLTF.

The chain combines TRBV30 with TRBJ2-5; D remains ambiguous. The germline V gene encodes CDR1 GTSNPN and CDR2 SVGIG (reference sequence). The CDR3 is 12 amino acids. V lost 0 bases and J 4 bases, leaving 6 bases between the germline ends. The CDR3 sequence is CAWSVRVETQYF. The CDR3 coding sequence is TGTGCCTGGAGTGTACGGGTAGAGACCCAGTACTTC.

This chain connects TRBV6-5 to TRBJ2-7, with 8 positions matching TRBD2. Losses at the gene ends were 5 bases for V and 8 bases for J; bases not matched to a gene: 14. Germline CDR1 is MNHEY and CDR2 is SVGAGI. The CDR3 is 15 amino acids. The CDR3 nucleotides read TGTGCCAGCAGTCTCCTCGGGGGGGACGTTACGAAGCAGTACTTC. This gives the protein CASSLLGGDVTKQYF.

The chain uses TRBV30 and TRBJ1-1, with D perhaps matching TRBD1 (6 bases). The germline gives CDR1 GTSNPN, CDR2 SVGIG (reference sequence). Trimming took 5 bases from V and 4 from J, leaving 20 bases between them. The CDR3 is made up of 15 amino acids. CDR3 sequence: CAWSQRTVVATEAFF. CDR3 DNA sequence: TGTGCCTGGTCACAAAGGACAGTAGTGGCCACTGAAGCTTTCTTT. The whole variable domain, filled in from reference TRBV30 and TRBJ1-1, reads SQTIHQWPATLVQPVGSPLSLECTVEGTSNPNLYWYRQAAGRGLQLLFYSVGIGQISSEVPQNLSASRPQDRQFILSSKKLLLSDSGFYLCAWSQRTVVATEAFFGQGTRLTVV.

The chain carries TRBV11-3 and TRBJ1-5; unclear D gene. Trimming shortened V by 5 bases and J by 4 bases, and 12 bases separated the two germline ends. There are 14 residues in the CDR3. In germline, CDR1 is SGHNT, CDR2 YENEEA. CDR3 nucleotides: TGTGCCAGCAGCCACGACGGAGGAAATCAGCCCCAGCATTTT. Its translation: CASSHDGGNQPQHF.

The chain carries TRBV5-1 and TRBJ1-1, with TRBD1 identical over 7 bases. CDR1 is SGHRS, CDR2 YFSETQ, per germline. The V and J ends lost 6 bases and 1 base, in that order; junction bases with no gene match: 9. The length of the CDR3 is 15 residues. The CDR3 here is CASTRQGSGNTEAFF. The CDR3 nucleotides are TGCGCCAGCACTCGACAGGGATCGGGGAACACTGAAGCTTTCTTT.

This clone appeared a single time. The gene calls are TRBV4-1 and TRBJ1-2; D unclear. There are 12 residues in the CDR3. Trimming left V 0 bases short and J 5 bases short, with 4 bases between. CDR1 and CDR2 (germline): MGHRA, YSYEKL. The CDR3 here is CASSQDQYGYTF. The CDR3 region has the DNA TGCGCCAGCAGCCAAGATCAATATGGCTACACCTTC.

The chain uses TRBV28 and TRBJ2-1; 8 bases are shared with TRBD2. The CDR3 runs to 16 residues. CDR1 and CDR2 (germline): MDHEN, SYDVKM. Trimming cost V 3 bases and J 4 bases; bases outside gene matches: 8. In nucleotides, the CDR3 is TGTGCCAGCAGTTTCCCTGGGAGCGGGGGATACAATGAGCAGTTCTTC. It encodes CASSFPGSGGYNEQFF.

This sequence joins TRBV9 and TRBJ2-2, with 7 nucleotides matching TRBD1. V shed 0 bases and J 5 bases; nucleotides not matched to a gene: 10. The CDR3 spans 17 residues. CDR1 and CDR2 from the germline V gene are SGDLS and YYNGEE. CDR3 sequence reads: CASSVAGGGRGTGELFF. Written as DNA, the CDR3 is TGTGCCAGCAGCGTAGCAGGAGGAGGCAGGGGGACCGGGGAGCTGTTTTTT.

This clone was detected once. The CDR3 sequence is CASNTLGRGLATYEQYF. Here the CDR3 DNA reads TGTGCCAGCAACACCTTGGGTAGGGGACTAGCGACCTACGAGCAGTACTTC. The chain recombines TRBV5-6 with TRBJ2-7; 10 nucleotides line up with TRBD2. The V gene's germline CDR1 is SGHDT and CDR2 YYEEEE. V shed 6 bases and J 2 bases; nucleotides not matched to a gene: 14. The CDR3 spans 17 residues.

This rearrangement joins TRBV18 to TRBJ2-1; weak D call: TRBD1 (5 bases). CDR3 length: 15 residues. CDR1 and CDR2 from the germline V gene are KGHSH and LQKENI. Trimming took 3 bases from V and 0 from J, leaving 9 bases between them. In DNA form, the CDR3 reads TGTGCCAGCTCACCCTCACAGGCCTCCTACAATGAGCAGTTCTTC. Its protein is CASSPSQASYNEQFF.

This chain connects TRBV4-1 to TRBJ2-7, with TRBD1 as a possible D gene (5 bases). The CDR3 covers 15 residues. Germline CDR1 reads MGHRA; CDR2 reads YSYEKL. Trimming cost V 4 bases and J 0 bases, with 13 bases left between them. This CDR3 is CASSLLQDSSYEQYF. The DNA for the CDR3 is TGCGCCAGCAGCCTCCTACAGGATTCCTCCTACGAGCAGTACTTC.

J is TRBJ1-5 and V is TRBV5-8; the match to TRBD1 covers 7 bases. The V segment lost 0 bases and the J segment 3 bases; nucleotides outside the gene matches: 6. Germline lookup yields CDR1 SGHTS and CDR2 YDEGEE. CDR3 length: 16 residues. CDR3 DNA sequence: TGTGCCAGCAGCTTGGAGACAGGGCGGGTCAATCAGCCCCAGCATTTT. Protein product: CASSLETGRVNQPQHF.